This TCR delta chain stems from a study of Vδ1+ human thymocytes. General study points: Highly polyclonal TRG and TRD repertoires with Gaussian CDR3 length distributions appeared in thymus.

For this clone: Its antigen is undetermined.

V dropped 3 bases and J dropped 2 bases, with 7 bases sitting between them. Germline lookup yields CDR1 TSWWSYY and CDR2 QGS. The CDR3 contains 13 residues. Extracted RNA was reverse transcribed into cDNA. Multiplex PCR used pooled V-gene forward primers and a constant-region reverse primer to amplify CDR3s. TCRdb used CATT to re-call clones from the multiplex PCR reads. The data contain under 85,000 delta-chain clones, more than 30% of them seen just once; the ten biggest clones take up more than 0.25%. After alphabeta T cell depletion, CD3+ Vdelta1+ Vdelta2- thymocytes were sorted. The origin of this receptor is a boy younger than two who had congenital heart surgery. What was sequenced was Vdelta1+ gamma-delta thymocytes from the thymus. Subset here: FACS-sorted CD3+ TCRalphabeta- TCRVdelta1+ TCRVdelta2- thymocytes. The chain couples TRDV1 to TRDJ1; D gene unclear. CDR3 region: CALGDLPTDKLIF. The CDR3 region has the DNA TGTGCTCTTGGGGATCTACCTACCGATAAACTCATCTTT.